This TCR beta chain was profiled in a study of T cells in Graves' hyperthyroidism and ophthalmopathy. In the study overall: Any treatment followed the collection of peripheral blood at initial diagnosis. Overall study findings and caveats: For ophthalmopathy, model prediction preceded onset by a median roughly 6.5 months. A model built on 13 V-J features separated ophthalmopathy from stable hyperthyroidism.

This CDR3 has 13 amino acids. Germline CDR1 DFQATT, CDR2 SNEGSKA (reference sequence). Trimming pared 5 bases from V and 4 bases from J, leaving 11 bases between. As for this clonotype: Its antigen is currently unknown.

Amplification of TCR beta CDR3 regions was performed using RNA transcripts as template. The TCR CDR3 was amplified in a first-round RT-PCR using the HTBI primer set. TCRdb re-analysed the multiplex PCR reads in MiXCR, keeping a single row per CDR3 protein. The repertoire consists of some 350,000 distinct CDR3 sequences, with 15% occurring once and the leading ten covering about 21%. PBMCs were derived from more than 8 ml fresh peripheral blood. The rearrangement links TRBV20-1 to TRBJ2-2; tentatively, D is TRBD2 (6 bases). The TCR was taken from a woman aged 60-75 years with Graves' ophthalmopathy. The sample consisted of blood. The CDR3 DNA follows: TGCAGTGCTTCGGGACTCCGCACCGGGGAGCTGTTTTTT. It translates to CSASGLRTGELFF.